This entry features one T cell receptor (beta chain) sequence. Its antigen is not identified. The data are from a study of T cell responses to AZD1222 COVID-19 vaccine. Study conclusions and caveats: Spike-specific TCR breadth and depth went up after people got two AZD1222 doses.

Germline values: CDR1 MDHEN, CDR2 SYDVKM. V shed 8 bases and J shed 3 bases, with 14 bases lying between them. The CDR3 has 13 amino acids. The assay was immunoSEQ multiplex PCR, and TCRdb's table has in-frame clones only and misses some. The table includes about 47,000 clones, around four fifths detected once. J is TRBJ2-7 and V is TRBV28; no firm D call. The sample consisted of peripheral blood, taken 28 days after the second dose of the MenACWY control vaccine. This clonotype was sampled from an adult who received the MenACWY meningococcal vaccine as a control. CDR3 bases: TGTGCCAGCCAGCTGGAGAGACACTACGAGCAGTACTTC. Translated, it gives CASQLERHYEQYF.